These 6 T cell receptor beta chains came from one sample sequenced in a study of T cells in Graves' hyperthyroidism and ophthalmopathy. From RNA transcripts, TCR beta CDR3 regions were amplified. The HTBI primer set served for first-round RT-PCR of the TCR CDR3. TCRdb recomputed calls from the multiplex PCR reads with MiXCR, one row per CDR3 protein. Altogether approximately 400,000 distinct CDR3 sequences are present, approximately 14% being singletons, with the ten largest covering around 7%. Sequencing was carried out using blood. These receptors all stem from a woman aged 18-29 years with Graves' hyperthyroidism.

This clonotype was seen repeatedly, ten times or more. This sequence joins TRBV3-1 and TRBJ2-1; D is unclear. Germline V gene sequence: CDR1 LGHDT, CDR2 YNNKEL (reference sequence). V was shortened by 0 bases and J by 2 bases, with 5 bases between the two germline ends. This CDR3 is 14 amino acids long. The CDR3 here is CASSQEGTYNEQFF. The CDR3 nucleotides are TGTGCCAGCAGCCAAGAAGGCACCTACAATGAGCAGTTCTTC.

This clonotype was observed many times. The J gene is TRBJ1-2, the V gene TRBV20-1; TRBD1 matches 11 bases. The V gene end was trimmed by 8 bases and the J gene end by 6 bases; junction bases not matched to a gene: 14. The CDR3 sequence is 15 residues long. Germline assignment: CDR1 DFQATT and CDR2 SNEGSKA (reference sequence). CDR3 sequence: CSPETPGQGGDGYTF. The CDR3 DNA reads TGCAGTCCGGAGACCCCGGGACAGGGGGGGGATGGCTACACCTTC.

This clonotype has only a few counts. The rearrangement links TRBV25-1 to TRBJ2-2; no reliable D call. Germline assignment: CDR1 MGHDK and CDR2 SYGVNS. The V and J ends lost 5 bases and 5 bases respectively, with 9 bases between them. The CDR3 totals 13 residues. This CDR3 is CASSIPVTGELFF. The CDR3 coding sequence is TGTGCCAGCAGTATCCCGGTGACCGGGGAGCTGTTTTTT.

This clonotype was counted only a few times. CDR3 loop: CASSMGQGAVNEQFF. DNA of the CDR3: TGTGCCAGTAGTATGGGACAGGGGGCTGTGAATGAGCAGTTCTTC. The chain links TRBV19 to TRBJ2-1, with 12 bases that match TRBD1. The CDR3 sequence is 15 residues long. With V trimmed by 3 bases and J by 7 bases, 4 bases remained unmatched. Germline V CDR1 and CDR2: LNHDA, SQIVND (reference sequence). Looking up the rest from reference TRBV19 and TRBJ2-1 gives the full variable domain: DGGITQSPKYLFRKEGQNVTLSCEQNLNHDAMYWYRQDPGQGLRLIYYSQIVNDFQKGDIAEGYSVSREKKESFPLTVTSAQKNPTAFYLCASSMGQGAVNEQFFGPGTRLTVL.

This clonotype was counted many times. J is TRBJ1-4 and V is TRBV7-2; D not certain. CDR1 and CDR2 from the germline V gene are SGHTA and FQGNSA. The V end lost 5 bases, the J end lost 2 bases, and 12 bases lay between the germline ends. CDR3 length: 15 residues. CDR3 sequence (DNA): TGTGCCAGCAGCCTACTAGGGTATACTAATGAAAAACTGTTTTTT. This encodes CASSLLGYTNEKLFF. Drawing the rest from reference TRBV7-2 and TRBJ1-4, the complete variable domain is GAGVSQSPSNKVTEKGKDVELRCDPISGHTALYWYRQSLGQGLEFLIYFQGNSAPDKSGLPSDRFSAERTGGSVSTLTIQRTQQEDSAVYLCASSLLGYTNEKLFFGSGTQLSVL.

This clonotype was recorded at least ten times. The chain joins TRBV20-1 to TRBJ1-1, with D possibly being TRBD1 (5 bases). V was pared by 5 bases and J by 7 bases, with 14 bases between. This CDR3 region has 12 residues. Per the germline V gene, CDR1 is DFQATT and CDR2 is SNEGSKA (reference sequence). The CDR3 region is CSAPRDGFEAFF. CDR3 DNA: TGCAGTGCTCCCCGGGACGGATTTGAAGCTTTCTTT.